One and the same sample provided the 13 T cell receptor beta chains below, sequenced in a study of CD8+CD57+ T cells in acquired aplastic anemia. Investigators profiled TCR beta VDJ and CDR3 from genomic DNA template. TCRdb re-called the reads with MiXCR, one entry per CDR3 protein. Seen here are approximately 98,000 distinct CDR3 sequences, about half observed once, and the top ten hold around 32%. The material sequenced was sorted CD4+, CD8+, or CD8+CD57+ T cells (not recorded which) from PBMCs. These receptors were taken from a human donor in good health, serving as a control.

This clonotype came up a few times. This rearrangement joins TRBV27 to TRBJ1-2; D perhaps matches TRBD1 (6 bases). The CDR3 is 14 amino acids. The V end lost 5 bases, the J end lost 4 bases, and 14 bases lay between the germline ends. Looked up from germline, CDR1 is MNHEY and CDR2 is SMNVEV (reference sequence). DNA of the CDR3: TGTGCCAGCAGTCCCGGGGGCAGGGGCTATGGCTACACCTTC. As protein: CASSPGGRGYGYTF.

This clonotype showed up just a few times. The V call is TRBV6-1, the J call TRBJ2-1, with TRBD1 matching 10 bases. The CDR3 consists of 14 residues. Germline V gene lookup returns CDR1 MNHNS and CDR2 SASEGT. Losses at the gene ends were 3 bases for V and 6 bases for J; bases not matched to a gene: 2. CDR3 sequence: CASSDRTGGNEQFF. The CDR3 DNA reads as TGTGCCAGCAGTGATCGGACAGGGGGCAATGAGCAGTTCTTC.

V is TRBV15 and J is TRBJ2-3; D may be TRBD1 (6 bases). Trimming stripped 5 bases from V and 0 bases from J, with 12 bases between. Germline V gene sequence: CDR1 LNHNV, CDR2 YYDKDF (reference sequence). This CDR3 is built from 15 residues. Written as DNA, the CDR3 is TGTGCCACCAGCGGTCGACAGGCTAGCACAGATACGCAGTATTTT. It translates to CATSGRQASTDTQYF.

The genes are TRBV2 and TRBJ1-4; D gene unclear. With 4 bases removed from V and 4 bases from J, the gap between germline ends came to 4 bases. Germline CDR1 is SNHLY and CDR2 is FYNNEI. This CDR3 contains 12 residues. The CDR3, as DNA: TGTGCCAGCAGTGGTTATAATGAAAAACTGTTTTTT. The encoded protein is CASSGYNEKLFF.

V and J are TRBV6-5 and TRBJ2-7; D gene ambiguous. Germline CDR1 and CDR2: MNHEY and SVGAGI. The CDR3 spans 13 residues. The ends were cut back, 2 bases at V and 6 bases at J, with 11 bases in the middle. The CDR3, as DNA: TGTGCCAGCAGTTACGAAGGGATCGGCGAGCAGTACGTC. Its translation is CASSYEGIGEQYV.

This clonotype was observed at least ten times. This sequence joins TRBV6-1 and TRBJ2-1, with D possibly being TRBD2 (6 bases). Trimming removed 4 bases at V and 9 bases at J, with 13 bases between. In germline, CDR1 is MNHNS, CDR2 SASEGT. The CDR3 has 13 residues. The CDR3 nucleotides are TGTGCCAGCAGTGCGACTAGTTCGCGTGAGCAGTTCTTC. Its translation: CASSATSSREQFF.

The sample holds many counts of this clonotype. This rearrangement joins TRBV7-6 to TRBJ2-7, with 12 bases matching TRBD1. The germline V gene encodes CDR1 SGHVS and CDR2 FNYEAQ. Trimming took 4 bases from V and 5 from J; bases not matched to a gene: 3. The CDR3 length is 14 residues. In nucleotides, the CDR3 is TGTGCCAGCAGCTCCGGGACAGGGGGCGACGAGCAGTACTTC. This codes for CASSSGTGGDEQYF.

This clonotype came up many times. CDR3 amino acids: CASSVPRTSGGPGYEQYF. The CDR3 DNA follows: TGTGCCAGTAGTGTTCCAAGGACTAGCGGGGGGCCCGGGTACGAGCAGTACTTC. The chain combines TRBV19 with TRBJ2-7; TRBD2 aligns across 14 bases. In germline, CDR1 is LNHDA, CDR2 SQIVND (reference sequence). V was clipped by 5 bases and J by 4 bases; unmatched bases: 13. The CDR3 consists of 18 residues.

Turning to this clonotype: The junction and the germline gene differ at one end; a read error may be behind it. DNA for the CDR3: TGTGCCAGCAGTTTAAACGGGGGGGGTAATGGCCACACCTTC. Protein sequence: CASSLNGGGNGHTF. The V gene is TRBV27, the J gene TRBJ1-2, with a weak D call TRBD1 (5 bases). The germline V gene encodes CDR1 MNHEY and CDR2 SMNVEV (reference sequence). The CDR3 is made up of 14 amino acids.

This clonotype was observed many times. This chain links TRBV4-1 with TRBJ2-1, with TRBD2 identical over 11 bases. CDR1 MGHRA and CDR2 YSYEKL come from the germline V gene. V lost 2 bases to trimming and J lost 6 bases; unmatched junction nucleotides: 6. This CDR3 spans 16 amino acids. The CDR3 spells CASSQKGTSGRNEQFF. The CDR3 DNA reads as TGCGCCAGCAGCCAAAAGGGGACTAGCGGCCGCAATGAGCAGTTCTTC.

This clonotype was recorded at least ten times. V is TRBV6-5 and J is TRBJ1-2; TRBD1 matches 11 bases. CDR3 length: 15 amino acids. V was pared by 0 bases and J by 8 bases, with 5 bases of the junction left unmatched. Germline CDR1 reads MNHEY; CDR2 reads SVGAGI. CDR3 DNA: TGTGCCAGCAGTTACTCGATGGGACAGGGGGACGGCTACACCTTC. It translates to CASSYSMGQGDGYTF.

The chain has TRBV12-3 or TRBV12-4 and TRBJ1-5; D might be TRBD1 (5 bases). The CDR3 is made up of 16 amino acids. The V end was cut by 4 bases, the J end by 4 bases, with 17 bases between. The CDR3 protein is CASSSLLRAENQPQHF. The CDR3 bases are TGTGCCAGCAGTTCCCTTCTCAGGGCAGAGAATCAGCCCCAGCATTTT.

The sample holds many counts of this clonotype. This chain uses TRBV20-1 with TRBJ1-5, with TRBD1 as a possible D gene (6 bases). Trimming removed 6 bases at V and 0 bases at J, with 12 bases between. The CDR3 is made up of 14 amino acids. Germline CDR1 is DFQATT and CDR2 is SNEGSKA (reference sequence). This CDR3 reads CSADDRYSNQPQHF. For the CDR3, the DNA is TGCAGTGCCGACGACAGGTATAGCAATCAGCCCCAGCATTTT.